Listed here is a single T cell receptor (beta chain). Its specific antigen is unknown. Per-base qualities were not stored, and no clone one base away is much larger. The sample belongs to a study of shared clonotypes between healthy human individuals (dated by TCRdb to 2018 to 2020). About the investigation overall: The cohort included three men and a couple of women between 18 and 49 years of age. For each donor, CD4 naive and CD4 memory were each run on three plates, CD8 naive on two plates, and CD8 memory on one plate. To estimate repertoire size and how much clonotype sharing occurs between individuals, the study deeply sequenced the blood TCR repertoires of a handful of healthy adults. Different laboratories and diverse techniques were used to prepare libraries and sequence TCR repertoires, to increase sequencing depth and limit assay-specific biases. Per donor, leukapheresis produced somewhere between about 0.9 and 9 billion PBMCs. The research as a whole found: Compared with non-shared clonotypes, the clonotypes found in all four sorted-subset donors had higher generation probabilities. Based on pairwise subsampling, the degree of clonotype sharing among donors was expected to be affected by sequencing depth. When a handful of donors were compared, the shared fraction of clonotypes was about 5% for naive CD4, around 3.6% for naive CD8, more than 2% for memory CD4, and roughly 0.43% for memory CD8. Naive subsets generally had larger estimated clonotype richness than memory subsets. Sampling was limited to blood, and TCR repertoires in tissue likely differ from TCR repertoires in blood. Because the study included a small number of donors, the genetic and exposure-history diversity represented was limited. Rarefaction of sorted-subset datasets indicated incomplete sequencing despite the large sequencing depth.

TCR CDR3 regions were amplified from genomic DNA by multiplex PCR using the deep immunoSEQ assay. For each cell subset, the extracted genomic DNA was distributed evenly across all wells of several immunoSEQ 96-well plates, and each plate served as one replicate. For sorted subsets, roughly 200 ng of genomic DNA, equivalent to about 30,000 T cell genomes, went into each replicate PCR. Purified libraries were measured with a Qubit 3.0 fluorometer, size-checked on a Bioanalyzer 2100, and measured again with the KAPA Library Quantification kit. A separate single-read 150-cycle Illumina NextSeq 550 flow cell was used to sequence each immunoSEQ 96-well plate. In the authors' own workflow: Because the immunoSEQ output held only junctional sequences and lacked quality scores, the filtering could not match the filtering applied to full-length reads. Sequences were annotated with PyIR, a Python wrapper for IgBLAST v1.9, using IMGT germline references to assign V/J genes and CDR3. Any read was removed if the V/J assignment was weak (E-value above 1e-6), the CDR3 was missing, or the read contained stop codons, out-of-frame junctions, or ambiguous translated residues. V3J clonotypes were defined by identical inferred V gene, J gene, and CDR3 amino acid sequence. Percentage overlap between repertoires was computed as shared unique clonotypes divided by the size of the smaller repertoire. Repertoire richness was assessed with RTK rarefaction, the Chao1 estimator, and Recon v2.1 estimates of unobserved clonotypes. For all TCRbeta clonotypes obtained by the gDNA method from a handful of donors, generation probabilities were computed with OLGA. Not all clones reach the TCRdb copy of this immuneACCESS table, which keeps in-frame sequences only. Checked studies attribute under half of the gap to unresolved V genes and leave the rest unexplained. From that table come the V and J calls and clone size; the DNA was used to work out D and trimming. For this sample there are approximately 1,500,000 clones; roughly 96% appear just once. Clones ranked in the top ten supply approximately 1.2% of the sample.

The donors were healthy, HIV-negative adults who had no recently reported acute infections or vaccinations. Every donor was a Caucasian adult residing in Nashville, Tennessee, USA. CD4+ T cells were enriched by magnetic negative selection; naive cells were then positively selected on CD45RA, and the negative fraction formed the memory subset. After blood collection by leukapheresis, PBMCs were isolated using Ficoll-Histopaque density gradient centrifugation and then cryopreserved in the vapor phase of liquid nitrogen. Analytical flow cytometry was used to check the purity and quantity of every magnetically sorted T cell population. Genomic DNA was isolated from each sorted fraction and quantified by UV absorbance on a Nanodrop 2000c. Source material: naive CD4+ T cells sorted from blood. Sample cell subset or site, as interpreted from the label and publication: CD45RA+ positively selected. This clonotype originated in a man aged 25-45 years in good health.

This receptor carries the CDR3 CSVRLAGVNYEQYF. The DNA sequence follows: TGCAGCGTCAGACTAGCGGGAGTAAACTACGAGCAGTACTTC. Recombination connected TRBV29-1 to TRBJ2-7, and TRBD2 matches 12 of the central bases. The CDR3, cysteine through phenylalanine, is 14 amino acids long. Only the CDR3 DNA is retained, 42 bases long and in frame from the first base. CDR1 is given as SQVTM and CDR2 as ANQGSEA, both from the germline V gene. V has 6 bases trimmed and J has 3 bases trimmed; junction bases matching no gene number 6.